This T cell receptor (beta chain) was captured by sequencing in a study of cytomegalovirus exposure and HLA in healthy donors. General study results and limits: The Asian-associated ancestry cluster reportedly had fewer N-insertions than the approximately 630-donor mean in a later analysis. TCR association rates varied by HLA locus in a later analysis, with DRB1 highest and HLA-C lowest. Analysis performed later found 16,951 TCR beta sequences associated with HLA alleles at 0.05 false discovery rate.

PCR employed 60 Vbeta and 13 Jbeta primers. In the original workflow: Later, roughly 80 million unique TCR beta chains were counted in an analysis, and roughly 11 million of them were shared. Sequenced by immunoSEQ multiplex PCR; TCRdb stores in-frame clones only, minus some. The V and J calls and the clone size are those of that table, but D and trimming were determined from the DNA. The table lists about 93,000 clones, approximately 64% of them singletons, with 5.5% to 6.5% in the top ten. This clone occurred a few times. The antigen is unknown. The sequenced sample was PBMCs. The source of this sequence is a boy younger than 18 in good health and CMV-seropositive.

The CDR3 protein is CASSPPLNNEQFF. In DNA, the CDR3 is TGTGCCAGCAGCCCCCCCCTAAACAATGAGCAGTTCTTC. This chain uses TRBV7-9 with TRBJ2-1; D is unresolved. The V and J ends lost 5 bases and 5 bases respectively, with 10 bases between them. In germline, CDR1 is SEHNR, CDR2 FQNEAQ (reference sequence). The CDR3 has 13 amino acids.